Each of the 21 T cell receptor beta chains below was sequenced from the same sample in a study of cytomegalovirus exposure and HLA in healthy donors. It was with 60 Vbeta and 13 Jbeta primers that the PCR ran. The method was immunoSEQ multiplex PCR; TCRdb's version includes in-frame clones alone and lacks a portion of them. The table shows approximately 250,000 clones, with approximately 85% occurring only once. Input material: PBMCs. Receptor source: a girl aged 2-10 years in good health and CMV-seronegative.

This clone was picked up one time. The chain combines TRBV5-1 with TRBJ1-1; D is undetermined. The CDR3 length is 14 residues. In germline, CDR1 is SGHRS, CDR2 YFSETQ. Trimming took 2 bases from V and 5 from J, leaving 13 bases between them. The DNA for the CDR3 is TGCGCCAGCAGCTTACTAACCTCACATACTGAAGCTTTCTTT. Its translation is CASSLLTSHTEAFF.

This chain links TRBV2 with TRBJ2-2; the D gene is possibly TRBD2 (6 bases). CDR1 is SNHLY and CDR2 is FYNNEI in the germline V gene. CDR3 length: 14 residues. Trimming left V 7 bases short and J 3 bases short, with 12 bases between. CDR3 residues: CASNGGYHTGELFF. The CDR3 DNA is TGTGCCAGCAATGGGGGGTATCACACCGGGGAGCTGTTTTTT.

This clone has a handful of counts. The CDR3 coding sequence is TGTGCCAGCAGCTTTCAAGGGACTAGCGGAGAGACCCAGTACTTC. Encoded protein: CASSFQGTSGETQYF. The V gene is TRBV7-3, the J gene TRBJ2-5, with 11 bases fitting TRBD2. Germline loops: CDR1 SGHTA, CDR2 FQGTGA. J was trimmed by 4 bases and V by 3 bases; bases with no gene match: 4. The CDR3 is 15 amino acids.

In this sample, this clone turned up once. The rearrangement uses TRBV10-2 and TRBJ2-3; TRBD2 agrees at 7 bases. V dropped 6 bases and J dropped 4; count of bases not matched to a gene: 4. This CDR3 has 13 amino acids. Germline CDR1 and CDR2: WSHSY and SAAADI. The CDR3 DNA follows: TGCGCCAGCAGGACTAGCAGCGCAGATACGCAGTATTTT. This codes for CASRTSSADTQYF.

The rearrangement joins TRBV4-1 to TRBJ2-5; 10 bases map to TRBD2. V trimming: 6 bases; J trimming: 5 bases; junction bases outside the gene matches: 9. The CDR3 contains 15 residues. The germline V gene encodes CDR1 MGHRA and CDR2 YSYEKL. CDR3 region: CASSAGTSDGETQYF. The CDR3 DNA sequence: TGCGCCAGCAGTGCCGGGACTAGCGACGGGGAGACCCAGTACTTC.

DNA for the CDR3: TGCGCCAGCAGCCGGGGGGGAGCGGGAGGGCCGCAACAAGAGACCCAGTACTTC. Protein: CASSRGGAGGPQQETQYF. V and J are TRBV4-1 and TRBJ2-5; the match to TRBD2 covers 10 bases. Germline V gene lookup returns CDR1 MGHRA and CDR2 YSYEKL. The V segment lost 4 bases and the J segment 2 bases; nucleotides outside the gene matches: 13. The CDR3 spans 18 residues.

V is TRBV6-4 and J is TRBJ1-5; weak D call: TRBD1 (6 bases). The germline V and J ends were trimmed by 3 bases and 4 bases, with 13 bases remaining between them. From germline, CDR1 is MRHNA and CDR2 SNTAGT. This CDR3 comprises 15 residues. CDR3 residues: CASSEESGVNQPQHF. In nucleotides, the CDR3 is TGTGCCAGCAGTGAAGAATCAGGGGTGAATCAGCCCCAGCATTTT.

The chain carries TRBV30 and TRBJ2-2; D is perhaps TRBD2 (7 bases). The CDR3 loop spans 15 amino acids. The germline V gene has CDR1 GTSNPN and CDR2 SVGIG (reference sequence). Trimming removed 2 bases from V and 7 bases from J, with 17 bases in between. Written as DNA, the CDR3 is TGTGCCTGGAGTTGGGGGGGGGCTAAAGGCGGGGAGCTGTTTTTT. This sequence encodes CAWSWGGAKGGELFF. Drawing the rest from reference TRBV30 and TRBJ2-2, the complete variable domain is SQTIHQWPATLVQPVGSPLSLECTVEGTSNPNLYWYRQAAGRGLQLLFYSVGIGQISSEVPQNLSASRPQDRQFILSSKKLLLSDSGFYLCAWSWGGAKGGELFFGEGSRLTVL.

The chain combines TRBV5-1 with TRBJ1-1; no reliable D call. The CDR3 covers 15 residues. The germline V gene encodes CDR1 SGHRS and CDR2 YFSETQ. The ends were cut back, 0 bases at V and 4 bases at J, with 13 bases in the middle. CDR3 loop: CASSLAKVEGTEAFF. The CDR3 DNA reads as TGCGCCAGCAGCTTGGCAAAAGTAGAGGGCACTGAAGCTTTCTTT.

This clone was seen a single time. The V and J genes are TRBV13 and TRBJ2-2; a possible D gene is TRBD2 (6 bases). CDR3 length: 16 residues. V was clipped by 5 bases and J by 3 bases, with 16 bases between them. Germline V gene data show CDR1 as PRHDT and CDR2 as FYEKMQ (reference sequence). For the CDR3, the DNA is TGTGCCAGCAGCCCCGACAACACGGGGGACACCGGGGAGCTGTTTTTT. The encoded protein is CASSPDNTGDTGELFF.

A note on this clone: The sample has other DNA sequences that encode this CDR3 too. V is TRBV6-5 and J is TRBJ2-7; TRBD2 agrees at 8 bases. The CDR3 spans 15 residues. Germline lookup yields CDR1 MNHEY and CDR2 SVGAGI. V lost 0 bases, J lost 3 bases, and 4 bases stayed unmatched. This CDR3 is CASSYSREGNYEQYF. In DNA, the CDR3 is TGTGCCAGCAGTTACTCCCGGGAGGGCAACTACGAGCAGTACTTC.

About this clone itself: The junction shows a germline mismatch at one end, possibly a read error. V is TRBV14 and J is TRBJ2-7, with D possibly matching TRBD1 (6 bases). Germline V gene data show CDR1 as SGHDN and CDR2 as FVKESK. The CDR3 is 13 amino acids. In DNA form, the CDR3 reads TGTGCCAGCAGCTTACCGGGACACGGCCTGGTGCACTTC. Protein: CASSLPGHGLVHF.

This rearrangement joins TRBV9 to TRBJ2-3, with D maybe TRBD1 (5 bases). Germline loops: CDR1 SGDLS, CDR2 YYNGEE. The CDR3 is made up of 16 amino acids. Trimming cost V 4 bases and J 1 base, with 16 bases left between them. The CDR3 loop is CASSTQAQVGTDTQYF. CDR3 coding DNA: TGTGCCAGCAGCACCCAGGCACAGGTAGGCACAGATACGCAGTATTTT.

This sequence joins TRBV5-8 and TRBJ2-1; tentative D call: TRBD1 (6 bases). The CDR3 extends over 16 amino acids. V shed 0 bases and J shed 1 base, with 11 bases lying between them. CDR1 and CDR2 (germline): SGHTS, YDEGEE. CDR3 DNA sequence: TGTGCCAGCAGCTTGGGGACAGCTCCTTCCTACAATGAGCAGTTCTTC. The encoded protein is CASSLGTAPSYNEQFF.

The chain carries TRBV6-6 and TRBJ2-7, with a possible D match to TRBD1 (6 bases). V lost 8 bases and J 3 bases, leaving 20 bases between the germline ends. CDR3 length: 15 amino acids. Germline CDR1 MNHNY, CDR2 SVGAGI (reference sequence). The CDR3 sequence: CASEGGRAGGYEQYF. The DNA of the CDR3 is TGTGCCAGCGAAGGGGGTCGGGCAGGAGGCTACGAGCAGTACTTC.

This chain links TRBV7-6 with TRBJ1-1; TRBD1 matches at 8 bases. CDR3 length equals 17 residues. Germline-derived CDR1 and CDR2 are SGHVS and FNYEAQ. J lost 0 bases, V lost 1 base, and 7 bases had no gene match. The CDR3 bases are TGTGCCAGCAGCTTAGAGAGCAGGGGGCCAGTGAACACTGAAGCTTTCTTT. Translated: CASSLESRGPVNTEAFF. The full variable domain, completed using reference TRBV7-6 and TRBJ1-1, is GAGVSQSPRYKVTKRGQDVALRCDPISGHVSLYWYRQALGQGPEFLTYFNYEAQQDKSGLPNDRFSAERPEGSISTLTIQRTEQRDSAMYRCASSLESRGPVNTEAFFGQGTRLTVV.

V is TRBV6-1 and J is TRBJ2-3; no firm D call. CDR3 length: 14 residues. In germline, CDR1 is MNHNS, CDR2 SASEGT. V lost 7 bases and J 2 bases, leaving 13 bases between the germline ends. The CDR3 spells CASKTMRYTDTQYF. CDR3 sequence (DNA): TGTGCCAGCAAAACAATGAGGTACACAGATACGCAGTATTTT.

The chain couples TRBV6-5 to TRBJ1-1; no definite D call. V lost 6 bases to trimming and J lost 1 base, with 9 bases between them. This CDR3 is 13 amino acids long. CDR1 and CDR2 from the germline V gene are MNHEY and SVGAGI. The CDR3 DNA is TGTGCCAGCAGACGACCGGGGAACACTGAAGCTTTCTTT. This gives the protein CASRRPGNTEAFF.

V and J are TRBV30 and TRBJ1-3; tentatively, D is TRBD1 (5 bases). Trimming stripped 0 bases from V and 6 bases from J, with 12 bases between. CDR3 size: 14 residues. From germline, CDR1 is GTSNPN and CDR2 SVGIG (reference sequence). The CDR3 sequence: CAWSVLMGPNTIYF. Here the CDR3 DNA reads TGTGCCTGGAGTGTATTAATGGGGCCAAACACCATATATTTT.

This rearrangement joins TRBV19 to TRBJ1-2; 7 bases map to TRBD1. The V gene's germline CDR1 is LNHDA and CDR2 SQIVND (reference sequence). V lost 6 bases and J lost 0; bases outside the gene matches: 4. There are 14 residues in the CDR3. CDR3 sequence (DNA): TGTGCCAGTAGACAGGGGACCTCTAACTATGGCTACACCTTC. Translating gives CASRQGTSNYGYTF.

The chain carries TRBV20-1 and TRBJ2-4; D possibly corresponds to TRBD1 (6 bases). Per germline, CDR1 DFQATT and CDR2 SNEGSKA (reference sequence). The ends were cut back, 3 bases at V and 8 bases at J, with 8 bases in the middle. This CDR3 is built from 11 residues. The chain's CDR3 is CSARSGDIQYF. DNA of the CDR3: TGCAGTGCTAGGTCAGGGGACATTCAGTACTTC.